These 27 T cell receptor delta chains share one sample of origin, sequenced in a study of gamma-delta chains in newborns, infants, children. TCRdb made new clone calls on the reads using CATT. Found here are about 4,900 delta-chain clones, around 4.2% of them singletons; the top ten hold approximately 7.8%. Specimen: blood. The receptors were gathered from a child who was a newborn, infant or young child, either healthy, febrile or measles-vaccinated (not recorded which).

This clone has a handful of counts. Possible read error: a much larger clone is one base away. V usage is TRDV1 and J usage is TRDJ2, with 9 bases identical to TRDD2. Germline V gene lookup returns CDR1 TSWWSYY and CDR2 QGS. The CDR3 spans 18 residues. V lost 4 bases and J lost 7; bases outside the gene matches: 16. CDR3 protein: CALGAPFLRDTGEAQLFF. CDR3 nucleotide sequence: TGTGCTCTTGGGGCTCCCTTCCTACGGGACACTGGGGAAGCACAACTCTTCTTT.

As to this clone: The protein TCRdb lists belongs to a much larger clone and differs from this DNA's translation at residue 9, which points to a read error; the protein shown is made from the DNA. The chain uses TRDV3 and TRDJ3; 9 positions agree with TRDD3. V was clipped by 2 bases and J by 2 bases; unmatched bases: 10. CDR1 and CDR2 (germline): TVYSNPD, GDNSRS (reference sequence). The CDR3 consists of 18 residues. The CDR3 nucleotides are TGTGCCTTTGGGGTACTGGGGGAGGCAACCTGGGACACCCGACAGATGTTTTTC. Translated: CAFGVLGEATWDTRQMFF.

Within the sample, this clone is medium-sized (0.01 to 0.1%). One end of the junction varies from germline; a read error may be responsible. Distinct nucleotide sequences in the sample also encode this CDR3. The chain uses TRAV29/DV5 and TRDJ1; 11 bases fit TRDD3. CDR3 length: 18 amino acids. The germline CDR1 and CDR2 sequences are NSMFDY and ISSIKDK. CDR3 in amino acids: CAAISSYWGIGGTDKLIF. For the CDR3, the DNA is TGTGCGGCAATATCCTCGTACTGGGGGATAGGGGGGACCGATAAACTCATCTTT.

This clone rates as large. The sample contains more than one DNA sequence encoding this CDR3. The chain uses TRDV1 and TRDJ2, with a weak D call TRDD3 (6 bases). V lost 1 base to trimming and J lost 1 base, with 19 bases between them. The CDR3 has 19 amino acids. Per germline, CDR1 TSWWSYY and CDR2 QGS. The CDR3 DNA reads TGTGCTCTTGGGGAACCTAAGATGTTGGGGGGTTTTTTGACAGCACAACTCTTCTTT. Its protein is CALGEPKMLGGFLTAQLFF.

Within the sample, this clone is large. Other DNA sequences in this specimen translate into the identical CDR3. This chain connects TRDV2 to TRDJ3, with TRDD3 as a possible D gene (6 bases). The ends were cut back, 3 bases at V and 0 bases at J, with 14 bases in the middle. CDR1 is GEAIGNYY and CDR2 is EKD in the germline V gene. This CDR3 spans 18 amino acids. In DNA form, the CDR3 reads TGTGCCTGTGACGCTTGGGGGCTCGACTCCTGGGACACCCGACAGATGTTTTTC. It codes for CACDAWGLDSWDTRQMFF.

This clone was detected a few times. A single base separates this from a much larger clone, so it may be a read error. This sequence joins TRDV1 and TRDJ1; 13 bases fit TRDD3. Germline V CDR1 and CDR2: TSWWSYY, QGS. The CDR3 has 22 amino acids. CDR3 sequence: CALGAPSPSTGGYAWRADELIF. The CDR3 DNA reads TGTGCTCTTGGGGCCCCTTCCCCTTCTACTGGGGGATACGCATGGAGGGCCGATGAACTCATCTTT.

As regards this clone: One base away lies a much larger clone, so this may be a sequencing read error. V gene TRDV1 combines with J gene TRDJ1; 10 bases agree with TRDD3. CDR1 TSWWSYY and CDR2 QGS come from the germline V gene. V lost 1 base to trimming and J lost 1 base; unmatched junction nucleotides: 18. The CDR3 spans 21 residues. CDR3 sequence: CALGEHLALLLGDPTTDKLIF. DNA for the CDR3: TGTGCTCTTGGGGAACATCTGGCCCTCCTACTGGGGGATCCCACCACCGATAAACTCATCTTT.

This clone has only a few counts. TCRdb assigns this DNA the protein of a much larger clone, which departs from its translation at residue 10; this likely reflects a read error, and the protein shown comes from translating the DNA. The chain's CDR3 is CACDKYWGSPWDTRQMFF. CDR3 bases: TGTGCCTGTGACAAATACTGGGGGAGCCCCTGGGACACCCGACAGATGTTTTTC. The chain joins TRDV2 to TRDJ3; 9 nucleotides align to TRDD3. Germline CDR1 is GEAIGNYY and CDR2 is EKD. Losses at the gene ends were 2 bases for V and 2 bases for J; bases not matched to a gene: 6. This CDR3 contains 18 residues.

With regard to this clone: With a far larger clone one base away, a read error is the likely cause. The identical CDR3 is also encoded by other nucleotide sequences in the sample. The chain joins TRDV2 to TRDJ3, with TRDD3 matching over 10 bases. The CDR3 runs 19 residues. CDR1 and CDR2 from the germline V gene are GEAIGNYY and EKD. CDR3 residues: CACDTGGYNCSRDTRQMFF. The CDR3 bases are TGTGCCTGTGACACTGGGGGATACAACTGTTCCCGGGACACCCGACAGATGTTCTTC.

This clone was observed a few times. TCRdb attributes to this sequence the protein of a much larger clone, which differs from the DNA translation at residue 11; a read error is likely, and the protein displayed is translated from the DNA. The gene calls are TRDV3 and TRDJ1, with D tentatively TRDD3 (5 bases). Germline assignment: CDR1 TVYSNPD and CDR2 GDNSRS (reference sequence). This CDR3 has 15 amino acids. The CDR3 reads CALRTGGRYTYKLIF. The DNA of the CDR3 is TGTGCCTTACGTACTGGTGGCCGGTACACCTATAAACTCATCTTT.

The sample holds a few counts of this clone. A much larger clone lies one base from this, so it may be a read error. Other nucleotide sequences in the sample specify the same CDR3. The rearrangement joins TRDV1 to TRDJ2; no clear D gene. This CDR3 is 14 amino acids long. The germline V gene encodes CDR1 TSWWSYY and CDR2 QGS. Trimming stripped 4 bases from V and 8 bases from J, with 14 bases between. The CDR3 region has the DNA TGTGCTCTTGGGGCGCCTCCGGCGGCGGCACAACTCTTCTTT. Its translation: CALGAPPAAAQLFF.

This clone was observed a few times. A much larger clone differs by one base, so this may be a read error. J is TRDJ1 and V is TRDV1; 10 positions agree with TRDD3. Trimming at V came to 3 bases and at J to 0 bases, leaving 19 bases not matched to a gene. Germline V lookup: CDR1 TSWWSYY, CDR2 QGS. The CDR3 has 21 residues. DNA of the CDR3: TGTGCTCTTGGGGAGCCCTACGTTCCGGTACTGGGGGATGTGTACACCGATAAACTCATCTTT. The encoded protein is CALGEPYVPVLGDVYTDKLIF.

This clone is medium-sized (0.01 to 0.1%). The chain carries TRDV1 and TRDJ1; 12 positions agree with TRDD3. The V gene end was trimmed by 3 bases and the J gene end by 0 bases; junction bases not matched to a gene: 17. The CDR3 contains 21 residues. In germline, CDR1 is TSWWSYY, CDR2 QGS. This CDR3 reads CALGEPSTLGDTLEYTDKLIF. In DNA, the CDR3 is TGTGCTCTTGGGGAGCCTTCCACACTGGGGGATACTCTAGAGTACACCGATAAACTCATCTTT.

This clone was seen more than once but under ten times. The TCRdb record carries a much larger clone's protein, which differs from this DNA's translation at residue 16; a read error is the likely cause, and the protein listed here is the DNA translation. CDR3 bases: TGTGCTCTTGGGGAACTGCCTTTTCTACTGGGGGATAGGGACGATAGACTCATCTTT. This gives the protein CALGELPFLLGDRDDRLIF. This chain connects TRDV1 to TRDJ1, with 11 bases aligning to TRDD3. The length of the CDR3 is 19 residues. Germline V gene sequence: CDR1 TSWWSYY, CDR2 QGS.

Worth noting for this clone: The protein TCRdb lists belongs to a much larger clone and differs from this DNA's translation at residue 3, which points to a read error; the protein shown is made from the DNA. V is TRDV2 and J is TRDJ1, with D possibly being TRDD3 (5 bases). The CDR3 has 15 residues. Per germline, CDR1 GEAIGNYY and CDR2 EKD. CDR3 bases: TGTGCCCGTGACACCGTTGGGGAATACACCGATAAACTCATCTTT. Translating it yields CARDTVGEYTDKLIF.

On this clone: TCRdb has a much larger clone's protein, which differs at residue 11 from the translation of this DNA, likely because of a read error; what is shown is the protein translated from the DNA. The rearrangement joins TRDV1 to TRDJ1; 9 bases map to TRDD2. CDR3 length equals 18 residues. The V and J ends lost 4 bases and 5 bases, in that order; junction bases with no gene match: 17. Germline assignment: CDR1 TSWWSYY and CDR2 QGS. The CDR3 DNA is TGTGCTCTTGGGGTCCTAAGGCCTTCCTACAGAATGGTGGATAAACTCATCTTT. It encodes CALGVLRPSYRMVDKLIF.

Judged by abundance, this clone is medium-sized. V is TRDV1 and J is TRDJ1, with D hard to call. V lost 5 bases to trimming and J lost 0 bases, with 31 bases between them. This CDR3 is built from 21 residues. Germline V CDR1 and CDR2: TSWWSYY, QGS. The CDR3 here is CALGRLGVGDQSLANTDKLIF. The DNA for the CDR3 is TGTGCTCTTGGGCGTTTAGGTGTGGGAGATCAAAGCCTCGCGAACACCGATAAACTCATCTTT.

For this clone: TCRdb assigns this DNA the protein of a much larger clone, which departs from its translation at residue 8; this likely reflects a read error, and the protein shown comes from translating the DNA. The V call is TRDV2, the J call TRDJ3; D possibly corresponds to TRDD3 (5 bases). Between the trimmed V and J ends, which lost 3 bases and 0 bases, there was a span of 20 bases. The V gene's germline CDR1 is GEAIGNYY and CDR2 EKD. CDR3 length: 20 amino acids. The CDR3 DNA reads TGTGCCTGTGACGCCTTACTGGAGGATAGAAGCTCCTGGGACACCCGACAGATGTTTTTC. Translation: CACDALLEDRSSWDTRQMFF.

By its share, this clone is medium-sized. Germline is not matched at one junction end, which may reflect a read error. This chain joins TRDV1 and TRDJ3; 10 bases are shared with TRDD3. Germline loops: CDR1 TSWWSYY, CDR2 QGS. The CDR3 covers 21 residues. The CDR3 loop is CALGEGLLGDASSRDTRQMFF. The DNA for the CDR3 is TGTGCTCTTGGGGAAGGGCTACTGGGGGATGCGAGCTCCCGGGACACCCGACAGATGTTTTTC.

This clone has more than one count but fewer than ten. A single base is all that separates this from a far larger clone, so a read error is likely. Other DNA sequences from this sample encode an identical CDR3 as well. The chain recombines TRDV2 with TRDJ2; 13 bases are shared with TRDD3. Germline-derived CDR1 and CDR2 are GEAIGNYY and EKD. The CDR3 has 17 residues. The CDR3 DNA reads TGTGCCTGTGACACTTTGAGACTGGGGGATACGACAGCGCAACTCTTCTTT. Translation: CACDTLRLGDTTAQLFF.

As for this clone: It differs at one base from a far larger clone, so likely a read error. Other nucleotide sequences from this sample produce the same CDR3. The rearrangement links TRDV3 to TRDJ1; 10 bases are a match to TRDD3. This CDR3 has 16 residues. The ends lost 3 bases at V and 2 bases at J; junction bases unmatched: 12. Germline CDR1 TVYSNPD, CDR2 GDNSRS (reference sequence). The CDR3 here is CALTSWGDTQTDKLIF. CDR3 in DNA: TGTGCCTTAACCTCCTGGGGGGATACGCAGACCGATAAACTCATCTTT.

In this sample, this clone turned up a few times. The protein TCRdb gives is from a much larger clone and does not agree with this DNA's translation at residue 3, likely a read error; the protein shown here comes from the DNA. The V gene is TRDV1, the J gene TRDJ1, with TRDD3 identical over 8 bases. CDR3 length equals 19 residues. Germline values: CDR1 TSWWSYY, CDR2 QGS. DNA for the CDR3: TGTGCTTTTGGGGATACACTGGGCACGGAGGCCCGACCGGGTGATAAACTCATCTTT. It encodes CAFGDTLGTEARPGDKLIF.

By share, this clone ranks as large. The same CDR3 also results from other DNA sequences found in this sample. This sequence joins TRAV29/DV5 and TRDJ1, with D perhaps matching TRDD2 (6 bases). Germline V CDR1 and CDR2: NSMFDY, ISSIKDK. The V gene lost 2 bases and the J gene lost 4 bases, with 12 bases spanning the gap. This CDR3 has 13 amino acids. The CDR3 sequence is CAARTFRSDKLIF. CDR3 DNA: TGTGCAGCAAGGACCTTCCGAAGCGATAAACTCATCTTT.

This clone was recorded a few times. One base away lies a much larger clone, so this may be a sequencing read error. Distinct nucleotide sequences in the sample also encode this CDR3. The chain recombines TRDV3 with TRDJ2; 9 bases are shared with TRDD2. The length of the CDR3 is 20 residues. Germline V gene sequence: CDR1 TVYSNPD, CDR2 GDNSRS (reference sequence). J was trimmed by 0 bases and V by 4 bases; bases with no gene match: 21. For the CDR3, the DNA is TGTGCCTCGACCCCTTCCTACGAGCGACTGGTTCAAGCTTTGACAGCACAACTCTTCTTT. Amino acids: CASTPSYERLVQALTAQLFF.

Remarks on this clone: For this DNA, TCRdb reports the protein of a much larger clone, which diverges at residue 11, most likely from a read error; the protein presented here is translated directly from the DNA. The chain combines TRDV2 with TRDJ1, with 7 bases fitting TRDD3. Germline values: CDR1 GEAIGNYY, CDR2 EKD. The CDR3 has 15 amino acids. The chain's CDR3 is CACDTGGWYTYKLIF. CDR3 nucleotide sequence: TGTGCCTGTGACACCGGGGGATGGTACACCTATAAACTCATCTTT.

Turning to this clone: For this DNA, TCRdb reports the protein of a much larger clone, which diverges at residue 15, most likely from a read error; the protein presented here is translated directly from the DNA. The V and J genes are TRDV1 and TRDJ2; 8 bases map to TRDD3. The CDR3 is made up of 18 amino acids. Germline V gives CDR1 TSWWSYY, CDR2 QGS. CDR3 loop: CALGVQLGVNILTARLFF. The CDR3 nucleotides read TGTGCTCTTGGGGTCCAACTGGGGGTTAACATTTTGACAGCACGACTCTTCTTT.

In regard to this clone: TCRdb's protein for this DNA is that of a much larger clone and differs from the translation at residue 5, likely a read error; the protein shown is the DNA translation. The chain employs TRDV2 and TRDJ1; D may be TRDD3 (5 bases). Germline V lookup: CDR1 GEAIGNYY, CDR2 EKD. V dropped 3 bases and J dropped 0 bases, with 16 bases sitting between them. The CDR3 loop spans 16 amino acids. CDR3 in amino acids: CACDAVGTLYTDKLIF. Written as DNA, the CDR3 is TGTGCCTGTGACGCCGTGGGGACCCTGTACACCGATAAACTCATCTTT.